This T cell receptor (beta chain) was recorded in a study of memory CD4+ T cells and cytomegalovirus serostatus. The sort gate was single viable CD3+CD4+CD8-CD45RO+ cells for memory CD4+ T cells. The sample holds a few counts of this clone. Some clones are missing from TCRdb's copy, which holds only in-frame ones; the method was immunoSEQ multiplex PCR. This sample has some 95,000 clones, with approximately 80% found just once. The ends were cut back, 7 bases at V and 0 bases at J, with 16 bases in the middle. Looked up from germline, CDR1 is LNHDA and CDR2 is SQIVND (reference sequence). CDR3 length: 15 residues.

The TCR sequence derives from an adult in good health and CMV-seropositive. The chain couples TRBV19 to TRBJ2-7, with D perhaps being TRBD1 or TRBD2 (5 bases each). Sequencing was carried out using memory CD4+ T cells from blood. This chain's CDR3 is CASTPDSGSSYEQYF. The CDR3 coding sequence is TGTGCCAGTACTCCCGACAGCGGCAGCTCCTACGAGCAGTACTTC.